This T cell receptor (beta chain) came from a study of TIL therapy for anti-PD-1-resistant metastatic lung cancer. This CDR3 comprises 15 residues. Germline CDR1 reads LNHDA; CDR2 reads SQIVND (reference sequence). V was cut by 2 bases and J by 1 base, with 11 bases left in between. This was the immunoSEQ v3 assay. Produced via immunoSEQ multiplex PCR; TCRdb's table is partial and in-frame only. The table has some 60,000 clones, 55% to 70% seen once; the top ten hold over 6.5%. Sample time point: pre-treatment sample, taken before nivolumab and TIL therapy. The V gene is TRBV19, the J gene TRBJ2-5, with D unclear. The source material was blood, sampled at baseline. The clonotype was recovered from a person between 30 and 80 years old with non-small cell lung cancer. CDR3 residues: CASSIRRYFQETQYF. The CDR3 DNA follows: TGTGCCAGTAGTATAAGACGTTACTTCCAAGAGACCCAGTACTTC. The full variable domain, rest sourced from reference TRBV19 and TRBJ2-5, is DGGITQSPKYLFRKEGQNVTLSCEQNLNHDAMYWYRQDPGQGLRLIYYSQIVNDFQKGDIAEGYSVSREKKESFPLTVTSAQKNPTAFYLCASSIRRYFQETQYFGPGTRLLVL.